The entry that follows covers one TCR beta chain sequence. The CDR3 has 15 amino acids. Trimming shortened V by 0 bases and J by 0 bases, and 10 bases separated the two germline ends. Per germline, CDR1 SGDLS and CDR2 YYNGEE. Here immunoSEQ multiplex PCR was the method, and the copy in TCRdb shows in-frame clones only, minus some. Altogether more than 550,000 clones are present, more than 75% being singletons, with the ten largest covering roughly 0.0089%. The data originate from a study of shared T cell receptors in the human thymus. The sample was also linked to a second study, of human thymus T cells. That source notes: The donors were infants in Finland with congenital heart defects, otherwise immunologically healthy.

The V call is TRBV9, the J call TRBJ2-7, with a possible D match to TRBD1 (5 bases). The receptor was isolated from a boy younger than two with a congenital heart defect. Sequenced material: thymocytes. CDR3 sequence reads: CASSVEQESSYEQYF. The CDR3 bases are TGTGCCAGCAGCGTAGAACAGGAAAGCTCCTACGAGCAGTACTTC. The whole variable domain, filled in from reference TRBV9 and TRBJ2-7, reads DSGVTQTPKHLITATGQRVTLRCSPRSGDLSVYWYQQSLDQGLQFLIQYYNGEERAKGNILERFSAQQFPDLHSELNLSSLELGDSALYFCASSVEQESSYEQYFGPGTRLTVT.